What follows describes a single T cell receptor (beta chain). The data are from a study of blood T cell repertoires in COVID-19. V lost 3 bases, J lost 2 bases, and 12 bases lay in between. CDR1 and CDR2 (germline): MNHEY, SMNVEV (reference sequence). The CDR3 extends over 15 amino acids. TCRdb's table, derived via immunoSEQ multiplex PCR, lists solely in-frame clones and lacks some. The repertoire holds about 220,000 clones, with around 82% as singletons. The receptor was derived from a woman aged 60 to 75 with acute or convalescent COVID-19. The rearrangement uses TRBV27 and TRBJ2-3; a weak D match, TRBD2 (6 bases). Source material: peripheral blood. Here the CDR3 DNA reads TGTGCCAGCAGTTTGAGCGTAGCGGACACAGATACGCAGTATTTT. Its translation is CASSLSVADTDTQYF.